What follows are 21 T cell receptor beta chains derived from one specimen sequenced in a study of T cell repertoires in cytomegalovirus infection. TCRdb redid the calling of the reads with MiXCR, one entry per CDR3 protein. Here the sample spans some 680,000 distinct CDR3 sequences, 35% being singletons. Input material: PBMCs. All receptors come from a human donor in good health (CMV status not recorded). Some clones in this sample may be carry-over from other donors' samples.

This clonotype has more than one count but fewer than ten. The chain is built from TRBV7-2 and TRBJ2-1; 11 bases are shared with TRBD2. CDR1 is SGHTA, CDR2 FQGNSA, per germline. The CDR3 is made up of 16 amino acids. V lost 5 bases to trimming and J lost 6 bases; unmatched junction nucleotides: 9. CDR3 sequence: CASSLFSGRVGNEQFF. The CDR3 DNA reads TGTGCCAGCAGCCTGTTTAGCGGGAGGGTCGGCAATGAGCAGTTCTTC. Full variable domain (remainder filled in from reference TRBV7-2 and TRBJ2-1): GAGVSQSPSNKVTEKGKDVELRCDPISGHTALYWYRQSLGQGLEFLIYFQGNSAPDKSGLPSDRFSAERTGGSVSTLTIQRTQQEDSAVYLCASSLFSGRVGNEQFFGPGTRLTVL.

Regarding this clonotype: The conserved final phenylalanine or tryptophan is absent from the CDR3, which likely points to a read error. The rearrangement joins TRBV19 to TRBJ2-5, with D uncertain. The V gene lost 8 bases and the J gene lost 1 base, with 14 bases spanning the gap. The V gene's germline CDR1 is LNHDA and CDR2 SQIVND (reference sequence). The CDR3 covers 14 residues. CDR3 sequence: CASPPLGFQETQYL. DNA of the CDR3: TGTGCCAGTCCGCCCCTCGGTTTCCAAGAGACCCAGTACTTA.

The chain combines TRBV20-1 with TRBJ2-5; 14 bases are shared with TRBD2. The CDR3 sequence is 15 residues long. CDR1 is DFQATT, CDR2 SNEGSKA, per germline (reference sequence). V was pared by 5 bases and J by 4 bases, with 6 bases of the junction left unmatched. The CDR3 nucleotides are TGCAGTGCTTTATCCGGGACTAGCGGGGGAGAGACCCAGTACTTC. Protein: CSALSGTSGGETQYF.

In the case of this clonotype: Just one base apart from a much larger clone, this may be a read error. This CDR3 fails to terminate in the conserved phenylalanine or tryptophan, so it likely reflects a read error. This chain links TRBV6-5 with TRBJ2-1; D not certain. The CDR3 length is 14 residues. V dropped 7 bases and J dropped 0 bases, with 10 bases sitting between them. Germline V gives CDR1 MNHEY, CDR2 SVGAGI. The CDR3 loop is CASILGSSYNEQFL. The CDR3 coding sequence is TGTGCCAGCATACTGGGAAGCTCCTACAATGAGCAGTTCTTA.

As to this clonotype: One end of the junction fails to match germline, which may point to a read error. The chain couples TRBV7-6 to TRBJ2-1; 10 bases map to TRBD2. Germline CDR1 is SGHVS and CDR2 is FNYEAQ. The length of the CDR3 is 16 residues. In nucleotides, the CDR3 is TGTGCTAGCAGCCAATCAATAGCGGGGGGCCACAATGAGCAGTTCTTC. This codes for CASSQSIAGGHNEQFF.

V gene TRBV6-5 combines with J gene TRBJ1-1, with a tentative D call TRBD1 (5 bases). The ends were cut back, 5 bases at V and 4 bases at J, with 17 bases in the middle. This CDR3 contains 15 residues. From germline, CDR1 is MNHEY and CDR2 SVGAGI. The CDR3 is CASSPIGVGTTEAFF. DNA for the CDR3: TGTGCCAGCAGTCCCATCGGGGTCGGGACCACTGAAGCTTTCTTT.

V is TRBV20-1 and J is TRBJ2-5; 9 nucleotides match TRBD1. Trimming cost V 5 bases and J 1 base; bases outside gene matches: 8. CDR1 and CDR2 from the germline V gene are DFQATT and SNEGSKA (reference sequence). The CDR3 is 15 amino acids. The CDR3 sequence is CSAGGQGRFQETQYF. CDR3 sequence (DNA): TGCAGTGCTGGGGGACAGGGCAGGTTCCAAGAGACCCAGTACTTC.

Turning to this clonotype: The CDR3 does not close with the conserved phenylalanine or tryptophan, likely indicating a read error. V and J are TRBV7-2 and TRBJ2-5; 10 nucleotides match TRBD1. The trim removed 8 bases at V and 5 bases at J, leaving 11 bases unmatched. Germline values: CDR1 SGHTA, CDR2 FQGNSA. This CDR3 is built from 15 residues. CDR3 sequence (DNA): TGTGCCAGCCGTCAGGGGGACAGGGGATGGGAGACCCAGTACTGC. This gives the protein CASRQGDRGWETQYC.

The rearrangement links TRBV10-3 to TRBJ2-7; D not resolved. Looked up from germline, CDR1 is ENHRY and CDR2 is SYGVKD. Trimming shortened V by 6 bases and J by 5 bases, and 14 bases separated the two germline ends. The CDR3 is 13 residues long. The CDR3 coding sequence is TGTGCCATCAGGCCCGGGCCTACGGACGAGCAGTACTTC. This gives the protein CAIRPGPTDEQYF.

The rearrangement links TRBV5-4 to TRBJ1-6; D perhaps matches TRBD1 (5 bases). The CDR3 spans 14 residues. The germline CDR1 and CDR2 sequences are SGHNT and YYREEE (reference sequence). The germline V and J ends were trimmed by 0 bases and 9 bases, with 10 bases remaining between them. CDR3 in amino acids: CASSLEGDGSPLHF. Here the CDR3 DNA reads TGTGCCAGCAGCTTGGAAGGGGACGGTTCACCCCTCCACTTT.

The V call is TRBV20-1, the J call TRBJ2-3; TRBD2 matches at 8 bases. The V and J ends lost 6 bases and 0 bases, in that order; junction bases with no gene match: 8. CDR3 size: 15 residues. CDR1 is DFQATT and CDR2 is SNEGSKA in the germline V gene (reference sequence). CDR3 nucleotides: TGCAGTGCCAAGACGACTAGCGAAAGCACAGATACGCAGTATTTT. It yields the protein CSAKTTSESTDTQYF.

Only a few counts were recorded for this clonotype. The chain is built from TRBV28 and TRBJ2-3; D is possibly TRBD1 (5 bases). Germline loops: CDR1 MDHEN, CDR2 SYDVKM. The V end was cut by 2 bases, the J end by 2 bases, with 11 bases between. The CDR3 has 15 amino acids. CDR3 nucleotides: TGTGCCAGCAGTTTAGTGGACACAGACACAGATACGCAGTATTTT. This sequence encodes CASSLVDTDTDTQYF.

Points on this clonotype: One end of the junction fails to match germline, which may point to a read error. J is TRBJ1-3 and V is TRBV10-2; D not resolved. The CDR3 is 12 amino acids. Looked up from germline, CDR1 is WSHSY and CDR2 is SAAADI. Written as DNA, the CDR3 is TGCGCCAGCAGTGAAGCACCTCCGCTCTTGGATTTT. Translating gives CASSEAPPLLDF.

The CDR3 loop reads CASSLPGTGNTIYF. The CDR3 DNA follows: TGTGCCAGCAGCCTTCCAGGGACTGGAAACACCATATATTTT. The chain has TRBV7-8 and TRBJ1-3; weak D call: TRBD1 (5 bases). This CDR3 has 14 amino acids. Trimming left V 5 bases short and J 2 bases short, with 10 bases between. Germline V CDR1 and CDR2: SGHVS, FQNEAQ.

In its sample, this clonotype was seen many times. V and J are TRBV19 and TRBJ2-3; no firm D call. The CDR3 length is 14 residues. Trimming left V 5 bases short and J 1 base short, with 10 bases between. Germline CDR1 is LNHDA and CDR2 is SQIVND (reference sequence). The CDR3 nucleotides are TGTGCCAGTAGTCAAGTACTGGGCACAGATACGCAGTATTTT. This codes for CASSQVLGTDTQYF.

Of note for this clonotype: A junction end diverges from the germline sequence, so it may reflect a read error. The chain has TRBV24-1 and TRBJ1-6; a weak D match, TRBD1 (5 bases). Germline loops: CDR1 KGHDR, CDR2 SFDVKD. This CDR3 spans 13 amino acids. CDR3 nucleotides: TGTGCTACCAGTGATTCTGGGGGATCACCCCTCCACTTT. Translation gives CATSDSGGSPLHF.

The chain links TRBV9 to TRBJ1-3; D is unresolved. The V end lost 0 bases, the J end lost 3 bases, and 13 bases lay between the germline ends. The length of the CDR3 is 16 residues. The germline gives CDR1 SGDLS, CDR2 YYNGEE. The CDR3 spells CASSVEAGSLGNTIYF. The CDR3 nucleotides read TGTGCCAGCAGCGTAGAGGCGGGGAGTCTTGGAAACACCATATATTTT.

The chain links TRBV13 to TRBJ2-7; TRBD2 matches 12 bases. The CDR3 spans 15 residues. The V gene end was trimmed by 5 bases and the J gene end by 2 bases; junction bases not matched to a gene: 4. From germline, CDR1 is PRHDT and CDR2 FYEKMQ (reference sequence). The CDR3 is CASSLSSGGAYEQYF. In DNA form, the CDR3 reads TGTGCCAGCAGCCTGTCTAGCGGGGGGGCCTACGAGCAGTACTTC.

This chain links TRBV6-6 with TRBJ2-2, with 10 bases matching TRBD1. Germline values: CDR1 MNHNY, CDR2 SVGAGI (reference sequence). V lost 7 bases to trimming and J lost 5 bases; unmatched junction nucleotides: 4. This CDR3 spans 14 amino acids. CDR3 protein: CASIRQGATGELFF. The CDR3 DNA follows: TGTGCCAGCATCAGACAGGGGGCGACCGGGGAGCTGTTTTTT.

This sequence joins TRBV4-1 and TRBJ2-1, with D perhaps TRBD1 or TRBD2 (6 bases each). Trimming shortened V by 0 bases and J by 9 bases, and 18 bases separated the two germline ends. The CDR3 is made up of 16 amino acids. Germline values: CDR1 MGHRA, CDR2 YSYEKL. CDR3 nucleotides: TGCGCCAGCAGCCAAGAAACGACTAGGGGGGTTACTGAGCAGTTCTTC. It translates to CASSQETTRGVTEQFF.

This clonotype was found a few times. This sequence joins TRBV10-2 and TRBJ1-2; possible D gene TRBD1, 6 bases. The CDR3 is made up of 13 amino acids. V was trimmed by 8 bases and J by 9 bases, leaving 19 bases between them. CDR1 WSHSY and CDR2 SAAADI come from the germline V gene. CDR3 in amino acids: CASQPPGVLSYTF. CDR3 nucleotide sequence: TGCGCCAGCCAACCCCCAGGGGTTTTAAGCTACACCTTC.